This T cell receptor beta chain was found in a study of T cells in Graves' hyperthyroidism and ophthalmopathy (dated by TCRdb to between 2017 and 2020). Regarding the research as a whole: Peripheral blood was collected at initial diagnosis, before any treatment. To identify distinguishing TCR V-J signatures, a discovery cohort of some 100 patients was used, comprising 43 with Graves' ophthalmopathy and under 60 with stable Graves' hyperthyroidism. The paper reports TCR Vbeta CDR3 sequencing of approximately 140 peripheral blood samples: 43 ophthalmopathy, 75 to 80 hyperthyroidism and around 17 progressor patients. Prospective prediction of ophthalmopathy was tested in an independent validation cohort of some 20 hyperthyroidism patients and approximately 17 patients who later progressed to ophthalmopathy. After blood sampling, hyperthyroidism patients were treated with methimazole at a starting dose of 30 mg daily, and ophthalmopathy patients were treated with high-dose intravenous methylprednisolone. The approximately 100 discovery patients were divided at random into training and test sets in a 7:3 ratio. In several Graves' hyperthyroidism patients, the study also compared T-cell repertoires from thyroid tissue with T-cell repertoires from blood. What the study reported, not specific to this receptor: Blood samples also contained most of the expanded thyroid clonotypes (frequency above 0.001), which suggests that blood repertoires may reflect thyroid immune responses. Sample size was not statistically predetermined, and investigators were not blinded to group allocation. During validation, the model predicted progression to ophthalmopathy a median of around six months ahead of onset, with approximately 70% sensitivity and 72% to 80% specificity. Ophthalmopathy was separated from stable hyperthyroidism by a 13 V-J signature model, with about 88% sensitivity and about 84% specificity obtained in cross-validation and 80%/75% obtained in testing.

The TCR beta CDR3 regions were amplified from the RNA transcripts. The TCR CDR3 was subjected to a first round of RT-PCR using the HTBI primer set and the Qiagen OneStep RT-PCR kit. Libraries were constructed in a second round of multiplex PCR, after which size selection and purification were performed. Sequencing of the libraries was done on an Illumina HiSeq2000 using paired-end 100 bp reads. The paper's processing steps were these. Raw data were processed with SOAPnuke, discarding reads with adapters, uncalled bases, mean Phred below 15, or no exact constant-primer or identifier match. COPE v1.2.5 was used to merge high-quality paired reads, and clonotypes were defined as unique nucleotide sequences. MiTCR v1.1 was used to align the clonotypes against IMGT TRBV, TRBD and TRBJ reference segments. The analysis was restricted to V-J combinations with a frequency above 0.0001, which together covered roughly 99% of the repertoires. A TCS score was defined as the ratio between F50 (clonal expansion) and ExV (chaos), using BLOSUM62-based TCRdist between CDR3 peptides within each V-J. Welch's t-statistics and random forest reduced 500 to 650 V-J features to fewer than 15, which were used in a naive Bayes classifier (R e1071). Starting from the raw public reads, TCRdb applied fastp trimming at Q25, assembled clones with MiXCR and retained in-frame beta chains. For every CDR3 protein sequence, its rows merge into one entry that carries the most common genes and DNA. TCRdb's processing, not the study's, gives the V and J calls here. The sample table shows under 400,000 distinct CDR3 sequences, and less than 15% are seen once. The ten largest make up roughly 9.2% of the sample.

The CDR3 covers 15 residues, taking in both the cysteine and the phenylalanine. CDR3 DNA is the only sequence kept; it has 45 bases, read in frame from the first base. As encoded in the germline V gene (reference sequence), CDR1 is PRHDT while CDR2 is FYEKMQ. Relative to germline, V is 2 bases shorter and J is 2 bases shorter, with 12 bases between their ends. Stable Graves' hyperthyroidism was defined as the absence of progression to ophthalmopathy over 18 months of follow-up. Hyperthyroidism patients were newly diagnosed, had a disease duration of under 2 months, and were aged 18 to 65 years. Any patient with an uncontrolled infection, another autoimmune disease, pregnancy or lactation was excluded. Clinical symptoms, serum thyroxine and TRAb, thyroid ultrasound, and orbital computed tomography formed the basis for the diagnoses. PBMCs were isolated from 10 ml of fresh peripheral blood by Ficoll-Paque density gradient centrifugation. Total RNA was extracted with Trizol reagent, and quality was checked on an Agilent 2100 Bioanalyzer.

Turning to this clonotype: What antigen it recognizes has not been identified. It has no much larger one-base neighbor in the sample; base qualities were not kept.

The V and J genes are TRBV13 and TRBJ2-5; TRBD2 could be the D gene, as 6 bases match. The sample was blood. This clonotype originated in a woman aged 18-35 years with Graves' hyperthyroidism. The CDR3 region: CASSLSIGGQETQYF. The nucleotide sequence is TGTGCCAGCAGCTTAAGTATCGGGGGACAAGAGACCCAGTACTTC.